One T cell receptor (beta chain) is described in this entry. The V gene lost 5 bases and the J gene lost 0 bases, with 8 bases spanning the gap. CDR3 size: 13 residues. Germline V gene lookup returns CDR1 SGHVS and CDR2 FQNEAQ. The data originate from a study of shared clonotypes between healthy human individuals. As handled by the study authors: Junction-only sequences without quality scores came from ImmunoSEQ, so filtering differed. Assay used: immunoSEQ multiplex PCR; TCRdb lists only in-frame clones, some missing. The V and J calls and clone size come from that table; D and trimming were worked out from the DNA. The sample carries approximately 1.5 million clones, about 98% recorded once.

The sequence was collected from a man aged 30 to 45 in good health. The sample consisted of naive CD4+ T cells sorted from blood. As for subset: CD45RA+ positively selected. This chain joins TRBV7-8 and TRBJ2-7; D is uncertain. This chain's CDR3 is CASSPQSSYEQYF. CDR3 DNA: TGTGCCAGCAGCCCACAGAGCTCCTACGAGCAGTACTTC.